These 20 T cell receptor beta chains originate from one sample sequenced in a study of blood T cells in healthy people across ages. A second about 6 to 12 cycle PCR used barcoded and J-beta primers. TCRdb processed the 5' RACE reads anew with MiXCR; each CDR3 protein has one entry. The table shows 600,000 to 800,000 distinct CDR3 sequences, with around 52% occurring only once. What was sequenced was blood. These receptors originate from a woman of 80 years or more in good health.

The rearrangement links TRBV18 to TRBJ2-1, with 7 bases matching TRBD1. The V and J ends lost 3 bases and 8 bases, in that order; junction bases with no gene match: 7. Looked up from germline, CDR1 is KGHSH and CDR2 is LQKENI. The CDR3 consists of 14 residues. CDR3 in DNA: TGTGCCAGCTCACCTACAGGGGAAGAGGATGAGCAGTTCTTC. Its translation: CASSPTGEEDEQFF.

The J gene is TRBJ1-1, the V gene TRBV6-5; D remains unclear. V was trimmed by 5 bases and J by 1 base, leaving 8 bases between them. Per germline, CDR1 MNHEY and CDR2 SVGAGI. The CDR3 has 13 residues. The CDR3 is CASSDWENTEAFF. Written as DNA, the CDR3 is TGTGCCAGCAGTGACTGGGAGAACACTGAAGCTTTCTTT.

CDR3 nucleotide sequence: TGTGCCAGCAGTTACTCATGGGACCAAGAGACCCAGTACTTC. Its translation: CASSYSWDQETQYF. V gene TRBV6-5 combines with J gene TRBJ2-5, with no clear D. Germline V gene lookup returns CDR1 MNHEY and CDR2 SVGAGI. The length of the CDR3 is 14 residues. Between the trimmed V and J ends, which lost 0 bases and 0 bases, there was a span of 5 bases.

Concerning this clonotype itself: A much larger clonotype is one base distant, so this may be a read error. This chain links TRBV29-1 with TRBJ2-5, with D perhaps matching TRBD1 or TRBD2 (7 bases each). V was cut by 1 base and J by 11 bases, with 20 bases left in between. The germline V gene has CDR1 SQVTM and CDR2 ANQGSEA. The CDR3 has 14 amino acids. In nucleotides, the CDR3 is TGCAGCGTTGAAGCGATCCAGGGGGGGAATGAGCAGTACTTC. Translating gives CSVEAIQGGNEQYF.

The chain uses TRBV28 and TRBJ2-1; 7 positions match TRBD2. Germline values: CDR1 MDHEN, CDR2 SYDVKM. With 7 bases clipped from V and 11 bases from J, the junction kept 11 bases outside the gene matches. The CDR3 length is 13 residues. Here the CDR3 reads CASTPGLVSKQFF. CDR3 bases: TGTGCCAGCACCCCCGGACTAGTTAGTAAGCAGTTCTTC.

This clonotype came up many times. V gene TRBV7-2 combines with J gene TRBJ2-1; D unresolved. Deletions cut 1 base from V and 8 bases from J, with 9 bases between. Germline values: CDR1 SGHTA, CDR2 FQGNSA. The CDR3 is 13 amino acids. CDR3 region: CASSLELFHEQFF. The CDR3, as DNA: TGTGCCAGCAGCTTAGAGTTGTTCCATGAGCAGTTCTTC.

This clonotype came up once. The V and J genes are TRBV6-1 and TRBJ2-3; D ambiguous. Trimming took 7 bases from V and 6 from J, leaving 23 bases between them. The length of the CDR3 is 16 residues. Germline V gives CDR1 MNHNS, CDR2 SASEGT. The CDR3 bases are TGTGCCAGCATGACCGGACCTAACTGGATAAGGGATACGCAGTATTTT. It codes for CASMTGPNWIRDTQYF.

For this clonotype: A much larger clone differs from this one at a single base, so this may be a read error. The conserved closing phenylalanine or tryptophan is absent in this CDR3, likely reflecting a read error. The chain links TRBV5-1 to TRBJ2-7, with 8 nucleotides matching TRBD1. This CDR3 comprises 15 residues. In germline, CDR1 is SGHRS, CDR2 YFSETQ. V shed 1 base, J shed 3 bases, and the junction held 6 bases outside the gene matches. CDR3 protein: CASSLYGTGYYEQYL. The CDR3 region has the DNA TGCGCCAGCAGCTTGTACGGGACAGGCTACTACGAGCAGTACTTA.

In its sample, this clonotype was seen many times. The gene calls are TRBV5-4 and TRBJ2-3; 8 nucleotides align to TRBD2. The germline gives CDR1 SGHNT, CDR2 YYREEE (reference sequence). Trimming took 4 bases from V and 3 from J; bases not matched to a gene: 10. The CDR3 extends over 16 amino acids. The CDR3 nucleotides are TGTGCCAGCAGCACGGGGACTAGAGTGTCTACAGATACGCAGTATTTT. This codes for CASSTGTRVSTDTQYF.

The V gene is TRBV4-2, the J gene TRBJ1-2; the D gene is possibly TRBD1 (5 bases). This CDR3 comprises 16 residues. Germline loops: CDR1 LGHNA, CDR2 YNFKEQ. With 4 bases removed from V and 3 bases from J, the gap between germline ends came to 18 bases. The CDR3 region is CASSPNSGRFDYGYTF. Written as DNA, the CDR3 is TGTGCCAGCAGCCCCAATTCAGGGCGATTTGACTATGGCTACACCTTC.

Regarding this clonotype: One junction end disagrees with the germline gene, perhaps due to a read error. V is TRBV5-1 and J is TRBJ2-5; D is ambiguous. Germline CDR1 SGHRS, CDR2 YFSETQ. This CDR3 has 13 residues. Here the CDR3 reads CANSCSPEETQYF. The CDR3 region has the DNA TGCGCCAACAGCTGTTCGCCCGAAGAGACCCAGTACTTC.

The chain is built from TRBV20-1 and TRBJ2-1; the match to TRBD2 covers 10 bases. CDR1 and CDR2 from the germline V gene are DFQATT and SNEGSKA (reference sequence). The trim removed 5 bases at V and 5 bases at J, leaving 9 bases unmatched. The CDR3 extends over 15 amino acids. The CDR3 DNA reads TGCAGTGCTTATCTAAGCGGGAGGGCCGACAATGAGCAGTTCTTC. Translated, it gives CSAYLSGRADNEQFF.

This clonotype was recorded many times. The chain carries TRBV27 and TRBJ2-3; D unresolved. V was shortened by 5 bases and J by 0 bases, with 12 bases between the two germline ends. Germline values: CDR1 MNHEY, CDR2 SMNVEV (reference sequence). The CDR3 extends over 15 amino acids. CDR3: CASSVQRPSTDTQYF. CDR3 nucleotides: TGTGCCAGCAGTGTTCAGCGCCCCAGCACAGATACGCAGTATTTT.

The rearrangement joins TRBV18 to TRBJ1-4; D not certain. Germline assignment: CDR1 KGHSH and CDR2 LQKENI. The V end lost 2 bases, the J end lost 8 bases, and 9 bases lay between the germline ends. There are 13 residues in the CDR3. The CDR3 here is CASSPGGSEKLFF. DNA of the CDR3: TGTGCCAGCTCACCAGGCGGCAGCGAAAAACTGTTTTTT.

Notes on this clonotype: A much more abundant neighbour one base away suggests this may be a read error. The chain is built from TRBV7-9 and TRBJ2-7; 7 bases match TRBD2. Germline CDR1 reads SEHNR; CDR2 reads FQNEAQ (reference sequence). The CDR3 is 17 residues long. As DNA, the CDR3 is TGTGCCAGCAGCCCTAGGGGAGGGGATATAAACCCCTACGAGCAGTGCTTC. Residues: CASSPRGGDINPYEQCF.

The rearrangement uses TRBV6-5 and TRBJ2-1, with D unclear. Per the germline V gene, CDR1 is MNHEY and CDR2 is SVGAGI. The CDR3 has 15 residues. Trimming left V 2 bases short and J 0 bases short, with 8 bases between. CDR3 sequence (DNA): TGTGCCAGCAGTTACGACTCTAGCTCCTACAATGAGCAGTTCTTC. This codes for CASSYDSSSYNEQFF.

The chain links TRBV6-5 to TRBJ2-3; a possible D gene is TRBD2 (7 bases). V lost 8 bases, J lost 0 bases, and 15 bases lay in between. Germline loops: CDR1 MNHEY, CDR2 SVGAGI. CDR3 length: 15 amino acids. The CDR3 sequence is CASLPRGGSTDTQYF. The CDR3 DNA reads TGTGCCAGCCTACCGAGGGGGGGAAGCACAGATACGCAGTATTTT.

The CDR3 spells CASSPPGTGSYGYTF. DNA of the CDR3: TGTGCCAGCTCACCACCTGGGACAGGGTCGTATGGCTACACCTTC. V gene TRBV18 combines with J gene TRBJ1-2; 9 bases align to TRBD1. Germline V gene data show CDR1 as KGHSH and CDR2 as LQKENI. The CDR3 contains 15 residues. Trimming took 0 bases from V and 5 from J; bases not matched to a gene: 4.

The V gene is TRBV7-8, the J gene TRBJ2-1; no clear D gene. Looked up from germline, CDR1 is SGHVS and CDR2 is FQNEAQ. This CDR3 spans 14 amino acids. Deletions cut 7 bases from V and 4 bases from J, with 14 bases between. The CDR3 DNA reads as TGTGCCAGCATATCGACCGTTCCTTACAATGAGCAGTTCTTC. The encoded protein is CASISTVPYNEQFF.

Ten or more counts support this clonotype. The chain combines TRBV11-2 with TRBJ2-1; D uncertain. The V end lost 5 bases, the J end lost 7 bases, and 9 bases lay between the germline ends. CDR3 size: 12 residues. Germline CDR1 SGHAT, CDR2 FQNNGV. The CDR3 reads CASSQRWNEQFF. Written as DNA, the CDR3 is TGTGCCAGCAGCCAGAGATGGAATGAGCAGTTCTTC.